This TCR beta chain was recorded in a study of cytomegalovirus exposure and HLA in healthy donors. Notes on the study in general: Testing in vitro showed a few CMV-associated chains specific for CMV antigens. The majority of TCR sequences were rare, yet some public TCRs appeared in many donors. Reports credit the classifier with highly specific, highly sensitive diagnosis of cytomegalovirus status.

Clones were read by immunoSEQ multiplex PCR, and TCRdb kept only the in-frame ones, dropping some. Altogether about 260,000 clones are present, 90% being singletons, with the ten largest covering approximately 3%. Per germline, CDR1 KGHSH and CDR2 LQKENI. With V trimmed by 6 bases and J by 1 base, 10 bases remained unmatched. The CDR3 covers 16 residues. This clone was seen just once. Antigen specificity is unknown. Specimen: PBMCs. The receptor was derived from a woman aged 30 to 39 in good health and CMV-seronegative. The genes are TRBV18 and TRBJ2-7; 9 positions agree with TRBD2. CDR3 protein: CASSPVAGGRSYEQYF. The CDR3 bases are TGTGCCAGCTCCCCTGTGGCGGGAGGGAGATCCTACGAGCAGTACTTC.